Below are 31 T cell receptor beta chains sequenced from a single sample in a study of blood T cells in healthy people across ages. The second PCR ran about 6 to 12 cycles with a sample-barcoded 5' primer and J-beta primers. MiXCR, run by TCRdb on the 5' RACE reads, gives a single entry per CDR3 protein. The top ten clones hold approximately 18% of a sample with 800,000 or so distinct CDR3 sequences, 35% to 50% of them seen once. The sequencing sample was made of blood. These receptors came from an elderly man in good health.

This chain links TRBV11-2 with TRBJ2-3; D is possibly TRBD2 (5 bases). The CDR3 spans 12 residues. Trimming cost V 7 bases and J 6 bases, with 11 bases left between them. CDR1 is SGHAT and CDR2 is FQNNGV in the germline V gene. The CDR3 nucleotides read TGTGCCAGCACTATGCGGGCGGATACGCAGTATTTT. Its translation: CASTMRADTQYF.

The V call is TRBV7-2, the J call TRBJ2-7; D unresolved. Germline V CDR1 and CDR2: SGHTA, FQGNSA. V lost 0 bases, J lost 2 bases, and 11 bases lay in between. The CDR3 is 15 amino acids. In nucleotides, the CDR3 is TGTGCCAGCAGCTTAGCGCTGGGTTCCACCTACGAGCAGTACTTC. This translates into CASSLALGSTYEQYF.

The chain employs TRBV29-1 and TRBJ1-1, with no clear D. The ends were cut back, 1 base at V and 0 bases at J, with 9 bases in the middle. The length of the CDR3 is 14 residues. Germline V gene data show CDR1 as SQVTM and CDR2 as ANQGSEA. CDR3 amino acids: CSVEAKSLNTEAFF. The CDR3 bases are TGCAGCGTTGAAGCTAAATCTCTGAACACTGAAGCTTTCTTT.

This chain joins TRBV7-2 and TRBJ2-5; the match to TRBD2 covers 8 bases. Germline V CDR1 and CDR2: SGHTA, FQGNSA. The CDR3 contains 15 residues. With 0 bases clipped from V and 4 bases from J, the junction kept 4 bases outside the gene matches. The CDR3, as DNA: TGTGCCAGCAGCTTAGCAAGCGGGAGAATAGAGACCCAGTACTTC. Protein: CASSLASGRIETQYF.

As to this clonotype: One base away lies a much larger clone, so this may be a sequencing read error. The V call is TRBV10-2, the J call TRBJ2-3; 8 nucleotides line up with TRBD1. This CDR3 contains 15 residues. Per germline, CDR1 WSHSY and CDR2 SAAADI. V shed 8 bases and J 1 base; nucleotides not matched to a gene: 8. Here the CDR3 DNA reads TGCGCCAGCGCGAGCCCGGACAGGGGCACAGATACGCAGTATTTT. Its protein is CASASPDRGTDTQYF.

The J gene is TRBJ1-5, the V gene TRBV7-2; the D gene is possibly TRBD1 (5 bases). The CDR3 runs 16 residues. Germline CDR1 is SGHTA and CDR2 is FQGNSA. Trimming left V 0 bases short and J 2 bases short, with 11 bases between. This chain's CDR3 is CASSLAGPGGNQPQHF. Written as DNA, the CDR3 is TGTGCCAGCAGCTTAGCGGGTCCGGGGGGCAATCAGCCCCAGCATTTT.

The chain links TRBV25-1 to TRBJ1-2; 10 bases fit TRBD1. This CDR3 has 14 amino acids. The J segment lost 5 bases and the V segment lost 3 bases, leaving 3 bases of the junction unmatched. Germline assignment: CDR1 MGHDK and CDR2 SYGVNS. DNA for the CDR3: TGTGCCAGCAGTGACGGGACAGGGGTTTATGGCTACACCTTC. Protein product: CASSDGTGVYGYTF.

This sequence joins TRBV5-6 and TRBJ2-1, with no clear D. Trimming shortened V by 2 bases and J by 10 bases, and 10 bases separated the two germline ends. The germline V gene has CDR1 SGHDT and CDR2 YYEEEE. The length of the CDR3 is 12 residues. The CDR3 loop is CASSLNSEEQFF. CDR3 coding DNA: TGTGCCAGCAGCTTAAACAGTGAAGAGCAGTTCTTC.

This clonotype has only a few counts. The chain is built from TRBV28 and TRBJ2-4; possibly TRBD2 for D (6 bases). The J call may be faulty, since TRBJ2-7 better matches the DNA end. The CDR3 consists of 14 residues. Germline V CDR1 and CDR2: MDHEN, SYDVKM. The CDR3 coding sequence is TGTGCCAGCAGTTTGGCGGGGAAAACCTACGAGCAGTACTTC. It yields the protein CASSLAGKTYEQYF.

The table lists this clonotype with a few counts. The CDR3 region has the DNA TGCAGTGCTAGAGATCGCCAGGGGAGGGTCACGCAGTATTTT. Its protein product is CSARDRQGRVTQYF. The chain carries TRBV20-1 and TRBJ2-3; D perhaps matches TRBD2 (7 bases). V shed 0 bases and J shed 9 bases, with 16 bases lying between them. The CDR3 loop spans 14 amino acids. Germline V gene lookup returns CDR1 DFQATT and CDR2 SNEGSKA (reference sequence).

This clonotype was seen only a few times. The chain carries TRBV20-1 and TRBJ2-7; tentatively, D is TRBD2 (5 bases). The CDR3 is made up of 13 amino acids. Germline values: CDR1 DFQATT, CDR2 SNEGSKA (reference sequence). Deletions cut 3 bases from V and 2 bases from J, with 11 bases between. The CDR3 bases are TGCAGTGCTAGTTCGGGGATCGCCTACGAGCAGTACTTC. This codes for CSASSGIAYEQYF.

The count of this clonotype is one. CDR3 in DNA: TGTGCCAGCAGTTACGACCGACTTCTCTACAATGAGCAGTTCTTC. This codes for CASSYDRLLYNEQFF. This chain uses TRBV6-5 with TRBJ2-1; D not certain. CDR1 and CDR2 from the germline V gene are MNHEY and SVGAGI. The CDR3 has 15 residues. Trimming stripped 2 bases from V and 3 bases from J, with 11 bases between.

This clonotype has more than one count but fewer than ten. The genes are TRBV7-3 and TRBJ2-7; TRBD1 aligns across 7 bases. V shed 5 bases and J 7 bases; nucleotides not matched to a gene: 11. The CDR3 contains 14 residues. Per the germline V gene, CDR1 is SGHTA and CDR2 is FQGTGA. The CDR3 spells CASSKTGLVNEQYF. CDR3 nucleotides: TGTGCCAGCAGCAAGACAGGGTTAGTCAATGAGCAGTACTTC.

This CDR3 is CSANPASGKTDTQYF. The CDR3, as DNA: TGCAGCGCCAATCCAGCTAGCGGGAAAACAGATACGCAGTATTTT. The V and J genes are TRBV29-1 and TRBJ2-3; TRBD2 matches 9 bases. Germline V gene sequence: CDR1 SQVTM, CDR2 ANQGSEA. The length of the CDR3 is 15 residues. The junction had 11 bases not matched to a gene; V was cut back by 7 bases and J by 3 bases.

The chain joins TRBV3-1 to TRBJ2-3, with D possibly TRBD2 on 5 matching bases. CDR1 is LGHDT, CDR2 YNNKEL, per germline (reference sequence). The V and J ends lost 2 bases and 4 bases respectively, with 16 bases between them. The CDR3 length is 16 residues. CDR3 in DNA: TGTGCCAGCAGCCAAATGACGGCTCTAGCTTCAGATACGCAGTATTTT. This gives the protein CASSQMTALASDTQYF.

In this sample, this clonotype turned up a few times. V and J are TRBV29-1 and TRBJ2-3; 11 nucleotides line up with TRBD2. CDR3 length equals 16 residues. Looked up from germline, CDR1 is SQVTM and CDR2 is ANQGSEA. Germline trimming cut 5 bases from V and 2 bases from J; bases unmatched to any gene: 9. The CDR3 sequence is CSVHASGRRDTDTQYF. For the CDR3, the DNA is TGCAGCGTTCACGCTAGCGGGAGGAGAGACACAGATACGCAGTATTTT.

This clonotype is a singleton in its sample. This chain connects TRBV12-3 or TRBV12-4 to TRBJ2-3, with D perhaps assigned TRBD1 or TRBD2 (5 bases each). This CDR3 contains 13 residues. The V end lost 5 bases, the J end lost 4 bases, and 10 bases lay between the germline ends. CDR3 sequence: CASSAGTADTQYF. As DNA, the CDR3 is TGTGCCAGCAGTGCCGGGACCGCAGATACGCAGTATTTT.

The chain recombines TRBV29-1 with TRBJ2-7; D possibly matches TRBD1 or TRBD2 (5 bases each). The germline V gene encodes CDR1 SQVTM and CDR2 ANQGSEA. The CDR3 runs 15 residues. As DNA, the CDR3 is TGCATCCCCCCCGCTCCCGGGACCCTTGATTACGAGCAGTACTTC. This encodes CIPPAPGTLDYEQYF.

J is TRBJ1-2 and V is TRBV29-1; tentatively, D is TRBD1 (6 bases). V lost 5 bases and J 5 bases, leaving 18 bases between the germline ends. The CDR3 covers 14 residues. Germline assignment: CDR1 SQVTM and CDR2 ANQGSEA. The DNA for the CDR3 is TGCAGCGTTCAGGACAGCCGTACTATGTATGGCTACACCTTC. It specifies CSVQDSRTMYGYTF.

V and J are TRBV12-3 or TRBV12-4 and TRBJ2-3; D possibly corresponds to TRBD1 (5 bases). This CDR3 comprises 13 residues. Deletions cut 6 bases from V and 4 bases from J, with 11 bases between. CDR3 amino acids: CASRRVGADTQYF. For the CDR3, the DNA is TGTGCCAGCAGAAGGGTAGGGGCAGATACGCAGTATTTT.

This clonotype has only a few counts. The V call is TRBV12-3 or TRBV12-4, the J call TRBJ2-3; weak D call: TRBD1 (5 bases). This CDR3 contains 15 residues. The ends were cut back, 6 bases at V and 0 bases at J, with 13 bases in the middle. DNA for the CDR3: TGTGCCAGCAGGGGAACAGGATTTAGCACAGATACGCAGTATTTT. It translates to CASRGTGFSTDTQYF.

V gene TRBV27 combines with J gene TRBJ1-2; 8 bases map to TRBD1. Germline V CDR1 and CDR2: MNHEY, SMNVEV (reference sequence). With V trimmed by 3 bases and J by 4 bases, 4 bases remained unmatched. The CDR3 contains 14 residues. The chain's CDR3 is CASSFADRGYGYTF. The CDR3 DNA is TGTGCCAGCAGTTTTGCCGACAGGGGCTATGGCTACACCTTC.

This chain joins TRBV14 and TRBJ2-1; TRBD2 agrees at 15 bases. Germline V gene lookup returns CDR1 SGHDN and CDR2 FVKESK. V lost 3 bases, J lost 4 bases, and 7 bases stayed unmatched. This CDR3 has 18 residues. The CDR3 sequence: CASSHVLGLAGGYNEQFF. DNA of the CDR3: TGTGCCAGCAGCCACGTACTAGGACTAGCGGGAGGGTACAATGAGCAGTTCTTC.

The rearrangement uses TRBV4-2 and TRBJ2-7; 8 nucleotides line up with TRBD2. The CDR3 has 17 residues. J was trimmed by 7 bases and V by 0 bases; bases with no gene match: 14. Germline CDR1 reads LGHNA; CDR2 reads YNFKEQ. CDR3 bases: TGTGCCAGCAGCCAAGAGATGGGCGGGAGGCCGAATGGGGAGCAGTACTTC. This codes for CASSQEMGGRPNGEQYF.

This clonotype has only a few counts. The V and J genes are TRBV29-1 and TRBJ1-1; D might be TRBD1 (6 bases). Germline-derived CDR1 and CDR2 are SQVTM and ANQGSEA. V lost 7 bases and J 4 bases, leaving 16 bases between the germline ends. The CDR3 sequence is 13 residues long. CDR3 loop: CSAGTGGLTEAFF. The CDR3 DNA is TGCAGCGCCGGGACGGGGGGGCTCACTGAAGCTTTCTTT. Filled out from reference TRBV29-1 and TRBJ1-1, the complete variable domain reads SAVISQKPSRDICQRGTSLTIQCQVDSQVTMMFWYRQQPGQSLTLIATANQGSEATYESGFVIDKFPISRPNLTFSTLTVSNMSPEDSSIYLCSAGTGGLTEAFFGQGTRLTVV.

This clonotype was detected a few times. The chain carries TRBV6-5 and TRBJ2-1; TRBD2 agrees at 9 bases. This CDR3 has 14 residues. Germline CDR1 and CDR2: MNHEY and SVGAGI. With 5 bases clipped from V and 6 bases from J, the junction kept 5 bases outside the gene matches. The CDR3 DNA follows: TGTGCCAGCAGTCTTAGCGGGAGTGGCAATGAGCAGTTCTTC. It translates to CASSLSGSGNEQFF.

Note on this clonotype: One end of the junction varies from germline; a read error may be responsible. In DNA, the CDR3 is TGTGCCAGCAGTGACTCGGGGGAGGTCACTGAAGCTTTCTTT. It codes for CASSDSGEVTEAFF. The chain couples TRBV6-5 to TRBJ1-1; TRBD1 is a possible D gene (5 bases). This CDR3 is built from 14 residues. From germline, CDR1 is MNHEY and CDR2 SVGAGI.

The chain recombines TRBV7-2 with TRBJ1-5; TRBD1 is a possible D gene (5 bases). The germline CDR1 and CDR2 sequences are SGHTA and FQGNSA. CDR3 length: 15 amino acids. V was pared by 5 bases and J by 0 bases, with 11 bases between. The CDR3 loop reads CASSLKGSSNQPQHF. The CDR3, as DNA: TGTGCCAGCAGCCTAAAGGGGAGTAGCAATCAGCCCCAGCATTTT.

In nucleotides, the CDR3 is TGTGCCAGCAGCGCAGCTCTCCATGGCTACACCTTC. Amino acids: CASSAALHGYTF. V gene TRBV7-9 combines with J gene TRBJ1-2; D remains unclear. The length of the CDR3 is 12 residues. CDR1 and CDR2 from the germline V gene are SEHNR and FQNEAQ (reference sequence). The germline V and J ends were trimmed by 5 bases and 6 bases, with 10 bases remaining between them. The whole variable domain, filled in from reference TRBV7-9 and TRBJ1-2, reads DTGVSQNPRHKITKRGQNVTFRCDPISEHNRLYWYRQTLGQGPEFLTYFQNEAQLEKSRLLSDRFSAERPKGSFSTLEIQRTEQGDSAMYLCASSAALHGYTFGSGTRLTVV.

There are a few counts of this clonotype. The chain employs TRBV10-2 and TRBJ2-1; a weak D match, TRBD2 (6 bases). Trimming left V 10 bases short and J 6 bases short, with 13 bases between. The CDR3 is 12 amino acids. Germline lookup yields CDR1 WSHSY and CDR2 SAAADI. CDR3 region: CATSSVPNEQFF. The CDR3 DNA follows: TGCGCCACTTCTAGCGTACCCAATGAGCAGTTCTTC.

The chain uses TRBV5-1 and TRBJ1-4; 8 bases fit TRBD1. The germline CDR1 and CDR2 sequences are SGHRS and YFSETQ. The CDR3 spans 16 residues. V lost 4 bases and J lost 6; bases outside the gene matches: 11. The CDR3 loop is CASSQAAGGAYEKLFF. Here the CDR3 DNA reads TGCGCCAGCAGCCAGGCCGCAGGGGGCGCATATGAAAAACTGTTTTTT.